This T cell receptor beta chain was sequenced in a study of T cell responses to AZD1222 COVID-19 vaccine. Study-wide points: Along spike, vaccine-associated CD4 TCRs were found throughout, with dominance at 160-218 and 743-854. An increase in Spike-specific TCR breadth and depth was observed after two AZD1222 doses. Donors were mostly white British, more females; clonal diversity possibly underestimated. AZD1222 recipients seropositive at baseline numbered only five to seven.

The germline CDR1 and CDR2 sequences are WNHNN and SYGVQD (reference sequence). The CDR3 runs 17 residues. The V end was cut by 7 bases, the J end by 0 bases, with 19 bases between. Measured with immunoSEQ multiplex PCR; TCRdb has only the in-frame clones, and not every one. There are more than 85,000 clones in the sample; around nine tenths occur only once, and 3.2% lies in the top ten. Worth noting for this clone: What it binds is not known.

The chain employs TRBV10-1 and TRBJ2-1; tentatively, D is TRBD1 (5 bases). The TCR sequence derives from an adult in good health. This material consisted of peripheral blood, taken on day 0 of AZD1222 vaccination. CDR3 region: CASTSEDTGNSYNEQFF. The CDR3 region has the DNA TGCGCCAGCACATCCGAAGATACAGGTAACTCCTACAATGAGCAGTTCTTC.